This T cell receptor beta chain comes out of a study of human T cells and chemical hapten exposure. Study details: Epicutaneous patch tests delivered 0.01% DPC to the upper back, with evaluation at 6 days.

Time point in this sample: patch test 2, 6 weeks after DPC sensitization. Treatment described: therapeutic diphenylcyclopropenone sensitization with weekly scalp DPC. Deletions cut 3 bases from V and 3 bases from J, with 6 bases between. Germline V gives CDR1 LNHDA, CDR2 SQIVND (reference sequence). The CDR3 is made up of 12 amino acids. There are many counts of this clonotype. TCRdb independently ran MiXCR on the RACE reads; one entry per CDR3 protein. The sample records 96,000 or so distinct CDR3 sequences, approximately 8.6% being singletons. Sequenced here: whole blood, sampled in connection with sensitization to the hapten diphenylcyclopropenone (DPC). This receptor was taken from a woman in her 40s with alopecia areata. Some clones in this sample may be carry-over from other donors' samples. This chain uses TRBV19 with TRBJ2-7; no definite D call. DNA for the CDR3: TGTGCCAGTAGTATGGGCGGCTACGAGCAGTACTTC. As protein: CASSMGGYEQYF.